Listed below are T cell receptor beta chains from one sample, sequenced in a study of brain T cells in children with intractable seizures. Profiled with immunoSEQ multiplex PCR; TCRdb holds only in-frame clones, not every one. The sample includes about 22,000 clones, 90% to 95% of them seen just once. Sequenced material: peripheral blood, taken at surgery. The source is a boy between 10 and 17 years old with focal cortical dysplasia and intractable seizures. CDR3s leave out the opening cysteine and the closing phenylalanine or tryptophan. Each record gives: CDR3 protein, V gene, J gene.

cdr3_aa: ASSHQGTGELF
v_call: TRBV4-1
j_call: TRBJ2-2

cdr3_aa: ASSDLAAPSGANVLT
v_call: TRBV2
j_call: TRBJ2-6

cdr3_aa: ASSYSGSYEQY
v_call: TRBV6-5
j_call: TRBJ2-7

cdr3_aa: ASSRTATNEKLF
v_call: TRBV6-5
j_call: TRBJ1-4

cdr3_aa: ASSQRPQGADGNTIY
v_call: TRBV4-1
j_call: TRBJ1-3

cdr3_aa: ASSQDGGMEQF
v_call: TRBV4-1
j_call: TRBJ2-1

cdr3_aa: ASSPREDRGYT
v_call: TRBV6-5
j_call: TRBJ1-2

cdr3_aa: ASSSTDTQY
v_call: TRBV13
j_call: TRBJ2-3

cdr3_aa: ASLPEFETQY
v_call: TRBV27
j_call: TRBJ2-5

cdr3_aa: ASSPGAMETQY
v_call: TRBV18
j_call: TRBJ2-5

cdr3_aa: ASSQEGEQF
v_call: TRBV11-3
j_call: TRBJ2-1

cdr3_aa: ASSGTSGESTDTQY
v_call: TRBV27
j_call: TRBJ2-3

cdr3_aa: ASSPDRVWETQY
v_call: TRBV5-4
j_call: TRBJ2-5

cdr3_aa: ASSDSPGLAGAGELF
v_call: TRBV6-4
j_call: TRBJ2-2

cdr3_aa: ASGSGYRGFYTEAF
v_call: TRBV3-1/TRBV3-2
j_call: TRBJ1-1

cdr3_aa: ASGGITGQGRHGELF
v_call: TRBV2
j_call: TRBJ2-2

cdr3_aa: ASSLERTETQY
v_call: TRBV5-1
j_call: TRBJ2-5

cdr3_aa: ASSYRQGNTGELF
v_call: TRBV6-6
j_call: TRBJ2-2

cdr3_aa: AISPGTDSNQPQH
v_call: TRBV10-3
j_call: TRBJ1-5

cdr3_aa: ASSFVAAHTDTQY
v_call: TRBV7-2
j_call: TRBJ2-3

cdr3_aa: ASSLGSAPTYEQY
v_call: TRBV7-6
j_call: TRBJ2-7

cdr3_aa: ASSSIDSNQREAF
v_call: TRBV5-4
j_call: TRBJ1-1

cdr3_aa: ASSQDMGTSGSIYNEQF
v_call: TRBV4-2
j_call: TRBJ2-1

cdr3_aa: ASSPGTAYNEQF
v_call: TRBV19
j_call: TRBJ2-1

cdr3_aa: ASSHSGQPQH
v_call: TRBV3-1/TRBV3-2
j_call: TRBJ1-5

cdr3_aa: ASSLALSGGSRQETQY
v_call: TRBV7-2
j_call: TRBJ2-5

cdr3_aa: ASSLDRSYYGYT
v_call: TRBV5-4
j_call: TRBJ1-2

cdr3_aa: ASSGISRGYTGELF
v_call: TRBV4-1
j_call: TRBJ2-2

cdr3_aa: ASRDGSNQPQH
v_call: TRBV10-2
j_call: TRBJ1-5

cdr3_aa: ASSLVTLFTRSSGNTIY
v_call: TRBV7-8
j_call: TRBJ1-3

cdr3_aa: ATSRDSGAYNEQF
v_call: TRBV15
j_call: TRBJ2-1

cdr3_aa: ASSAGQGGNSPLH
v_call: TRBV7-6
j_call: TRBJ1-6

cdr3_aa: ASSLTGGTNEQF
v_call: TRBV7-3
j_call: TRBJ2-1

cdr3_aa: ASSSQGFPNEKLF
v_call: TRBV27
j_call: TRBJ1-4

cdr3_aa: ASRERGPSNQPQH
v_call: TRBV5-8
j_call: TRBJ1-5

cdr3_aa: ASSRLAGGLTYEQY
v_call: TRBV5-1
j_call: TRBJ2-7

cdr3_aa: ASSLPLDRGL
v_call: TRBV5-8
j_call: TRBJ2-1

cdr3_aa: ASSLQGAANTGELF
v_call: TRBV18
j_call: TRBJ2-2

cdr3_aa: ASRKDRVWSPLH
v_call: TRBV28
j_call: TRBJ1-6

cdr3_aa: ASSFNEMNTGELF
v_call: TRBV7-6
j_call: TRBJ2-2

cdr3_aa: ASSLSGTGSSYEQY
v_call: TRBV7-9
j_call: TRBJ2-7

cdr3_aa: ATLDRGVTEAF
v_call: TRBV19
j_call: TRBJ1-1

cdr3_aa: ASSLTANYGYT
v_call: TRBV5-1
j_call: TRBJ1-2

cdr3_aa: SVWGGGELF
v_call: TRBV29-1
j_call: TRBJ2-2

cdr3_aa: ASSWGQGNYEQY
v_call: TRBV6-5
j_call: TRBJ2-7